This TCR beta chain was identified during a study of CD8 T cells in Susac syndrome (dated by TCRdb to the late 2010s). In the study overall: The study used repertoire sequencing to test whether antigen drove CD8+ T cell activation and differentiation in Susac syndrome. The clonality of the CD8+ T cell repertoire was compared across approximately eleven healthy donors, some 14 Susac syndrome patients and about 16 multiple sclerosis patients.

A word on this clonotype: This receptor's antigen is unknown. No base-level quality is on record; no much larger clone is a single base apart.

RNA was extracted using the RNeasy kit, and roughly 0.5 to 1 microgram was reverse transcribed with random hexamers. TCR beta CDR3 regions were amplified with the immunoSEQ multiplex PCR assay covering 54 Vbeta and 13 Jbeta segments. PCR amplification bias was corrected by using a synthetic template baseline for primer optimization and computational correction. On the authors' methods: Reads were assigned to V, D and J genes according to IMGT and analyzed in immunoSEQ Analyzer, with only productive sequences retained. Clonality was calculated as one minus the Shannon entropy normalized by log2 of the number of productive unique sequences. For each patient and control, public and private clones were evaluated within the 100 most prevalent clones. Clones were defined as Susac-specific when absent from the healthy and MS cohorts, from 1,000 to 1,100 published viral clones and from other ImmuneACCESS disease sequences. TCRdb reran the public reads through fastp at Q25 and MiXCR, keeping productive beta chains. Each entry merges the rows of one CDR3 protein and shows their most common DNA and genes. TCRdb, not the original authors, processed these V and J calls. Counted in this sample were a few hundred thousand distinct CDR3 sequences; around 85% of them appeared once. The ten largest account for around 0.12% of the sample.

The full study reports these points: The study acknowledged that relatively few individuals were included in the TCR sequencing and HLA analysis.

Here V drops 5 bases and J drops 3 bases, and the junction holds 11 bases not matched to any gene. CDR1 and CDR2 are read off the germline V gene (reference sequence) as SEHNR and FQNEAQ. From the cysteine up to the phenylalanine, the CDR3 has a length of 18 residues. This entry keeps only the CDR3 DNA: 54 bases, framed from base 1. High-throughput TCR beta sequencing profiled peripheral blood CD8+ and CD4+ T cells from healthy donors, Susac syndrome patients and multiple sclerosis patients. Treatment-naive patients with stable or active relapsing-remitting disease fulfilling revised McDonald criteria were used as multiple sclerosis controls. CD8+ TEMRA cells were enriched by FACS, while bulk CD8+ and CD4+ T cells were purified by magnetic negative isolation. Blood was collected in EDTA tubes and processed within 24 hours, with PBMCs isolated through density gradient centrifugation. PBMCs intended for TCR sequencing were cryopreserved in liquid nitrogen and thawed later in a water bath at 37 degrees C. The sorted or isolated CD4+, CD8+ and CD8+ TEMRA cells had a purity of 90% or higher.

This sequence originates from a human donor with multiple sclerosis. The sequence is built from TRBV7-9 and TRBJ1-5; TRBD1 lines up with 12 middle nucleotides. The sample taken for sequencing was CD8+ T cells from PBMCs. Here is the DNA: TGTGCCAGCAGCAAGGGGACAGGGGGCGTGAGAGACAATCAGCCCCAGCATTTT. This yields the protein CASSKGTGGVRDNQPQHF.